The sequence of this T cell receptor beta chain was determined in a study of control samples from healthy donors and cancer patients. Using immunoSEQ multiplex PCR, the repertoire was profiled, and TCRdb retains in-frame clones only, with some absent. The table shows 90,000 to 110,000 clones, with roughly 89% occurring only once. The CDR3 consists of 15 residues. Trimming pared 4 bases from V and 0 bases from J, leaving 12 bases between. CDR1 is MGHDK and CDR2 is SYGVNS in the germline V gene. The clonotype was recovered from a woman aged 45-65 years in good health. The source material was blood. The gene calls are TRBV25-1 and TRBJ1-1, with a tentative D call TRBD1 (6 bases). The CDR3 DNA reads TGTGCCAGCAGTGGCCACGGGACACTGAACACTGAAGCTTTCTTT. Translation: CASSGHGTLNTEAFF.